This note documents a single T cell receptor beta chain sequence. Its target antigen remains unknown. This specimen belongs to a study of T cells expressing NK-cell markers (dated by TCRdb to 2020 to 2022). For the study in its entirety: In sorted CD3+CD56+NKG2C+, CD3+CD56+NKG2C- and CD3+CD56-NKG2C+ T-cell subsets from 7 or 8 donors, TCR beta-chain repertoires were profiled. The libraries were sequenced on Illumina HiSeq 2000/2500, MiSeq or NextSeq, producing 2 x 150 bp reads. Randomly selected healthy volunteers, three men and five women, were used as the eight sequenced donors. Seven of the eight sequenced donors were HCMV-seropositive and one was HCMV-seronegative. General conclusions and limits of the study: Whether the expanded NKG2C-expressing T cell clones were specific for HCMV antigens remained unclear. In over five donors, the dominant CD3+CD56+NKG2C+ clonotypes were found to rank among the top 10 CD8+ clonotypes and to make up about 1.0-7.5% of CD8+ T cells. Those dominant clonotypes were again the most abundant among CD3+CD56-NKG2C+ cells in a few donors, at roughly 25-65%.

The sequencer listed for this sample is Illumina HiSeq 2000. 5'RACE template switching, by which a universal primer site and unique molecular identifiers were added, was used to make TCR beta cDNA libraries. cDNA synthesis was primed from the TCR beta constant segment, followed by two successive PCR amplification steps. Under the source paper's analysis protocol: MIGEC handled demultiplexing of the reads and grouping by UMI, while MiTCR was used to assemble and quantify clonotypes. To remove erroneous sequences, TCR cDNA sequences were retained only when supported by two or more reads. The tcR package was used for downstream repertoire analysis, with clonotypes matched between fractions based on CDR3 nucleotide sequence plus V segment. Antigen specificity was annotated against VDJdb with VDJmatch, allowing one amino acid substitution in CDR3. TCRdb reprocessed the reads, and each CDR3 protein sequence is entered once, without DNA. It is TCRdb's table, rather than the study itself, that gives the V and J calls and clone size. The table held for this sample gives about 460,000 distinct CDR3 sequences. Of the sample, about 1.5% is held by the ten largest clones.

To determine HCMV serostatus, a commercial ELISA kit was used to detect HCMV-specific IgG in serum. Ficoll density gradient centrifugation was used to isolate peripheral blood mononuclear cells from blood. For CDR1 and CDR2, the germline V gene lists KGHSH and LQKENI. Spanning cysteine to phenylalanine, the CDR3 consists of 14 amino acids. No DNA sequence was recorded. The sequenced material came from blood T cells: a sorted CD56 or NKG2C T cell subset, CD4+ or CD8+ T cells, or bulk PBMC T cells (not recorded which). The chain employs TRBV18 and TRBJ1-1. The receptor's source is a woman aged 45-59 years in good health. Donor details come from another sample of the same person, matched by shared clones. The CDR3 in this case is CASSPLDENTEAFF.